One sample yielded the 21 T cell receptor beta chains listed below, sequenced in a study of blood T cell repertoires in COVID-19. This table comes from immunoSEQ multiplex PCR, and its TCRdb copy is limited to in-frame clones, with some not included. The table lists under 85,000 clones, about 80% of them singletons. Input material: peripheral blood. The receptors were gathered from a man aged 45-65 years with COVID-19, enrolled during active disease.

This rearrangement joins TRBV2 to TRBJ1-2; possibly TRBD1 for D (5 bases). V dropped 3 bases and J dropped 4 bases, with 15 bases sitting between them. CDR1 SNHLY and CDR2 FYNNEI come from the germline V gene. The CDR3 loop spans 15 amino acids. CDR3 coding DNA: TGTGCCAGCAGTGAGGGTGACAGTTATTTCTATGGCTACACCTTC. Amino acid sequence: CASSEGDSYFYGYTF.

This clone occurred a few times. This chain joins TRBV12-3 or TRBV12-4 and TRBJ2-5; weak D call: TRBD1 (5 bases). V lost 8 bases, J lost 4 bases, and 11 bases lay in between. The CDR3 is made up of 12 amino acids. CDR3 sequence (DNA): TGTGCCAGCGGCAGGGCGTCAGAGACCCAGTACTTC. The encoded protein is CASGRASETQYF.

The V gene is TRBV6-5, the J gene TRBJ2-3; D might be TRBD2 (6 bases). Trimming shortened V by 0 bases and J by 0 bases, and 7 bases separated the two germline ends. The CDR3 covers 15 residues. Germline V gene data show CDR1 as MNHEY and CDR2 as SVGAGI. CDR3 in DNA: TGTGCCAGCAGTTACTCCCGGGGGAGCACAGATACGCAGTATTTT. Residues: CASSYSRGSTDTQYF.

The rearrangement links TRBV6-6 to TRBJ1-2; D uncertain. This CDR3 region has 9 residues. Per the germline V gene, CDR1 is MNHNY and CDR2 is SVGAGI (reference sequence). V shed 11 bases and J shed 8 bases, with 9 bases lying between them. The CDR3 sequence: CAAGSGYTF. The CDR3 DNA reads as TGTGCCGCCGGTTCGGGCTACACCTTC.

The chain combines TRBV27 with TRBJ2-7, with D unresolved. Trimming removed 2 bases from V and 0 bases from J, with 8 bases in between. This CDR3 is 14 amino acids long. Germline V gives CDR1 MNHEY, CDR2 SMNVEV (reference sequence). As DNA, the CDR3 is TGTGCCAGCAGTTTAAGAGCGACCTCCTACGAGCAGTACTTC. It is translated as CASSLRATSYEQYF.

This CDR3 is CASSGQMDTEAFF. The CDR3 nucleotides read TGTGCCAGTTCGGGACAGATGGACACTGAAGCTTTCTTT. The V and J genes are TRBV2 and TRBJ1-1, with 7 bases matching TRBD1. The CDR3 has 13 residues. V was clipped by 9 bases and J by 3 bases; unmatched bases: 7. Looked up from germline, CDR1 is SNHLY and CDR2 is FYNNEI.

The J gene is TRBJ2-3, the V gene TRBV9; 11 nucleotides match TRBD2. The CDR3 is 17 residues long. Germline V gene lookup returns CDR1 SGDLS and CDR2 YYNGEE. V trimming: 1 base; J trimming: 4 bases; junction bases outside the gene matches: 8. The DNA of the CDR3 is TGTGCCAGCAGCGTATACGATAGCGGGGGGGCAGCAGATACGCAGTATTTT. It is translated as CASSVYDSGGAADTQYF.

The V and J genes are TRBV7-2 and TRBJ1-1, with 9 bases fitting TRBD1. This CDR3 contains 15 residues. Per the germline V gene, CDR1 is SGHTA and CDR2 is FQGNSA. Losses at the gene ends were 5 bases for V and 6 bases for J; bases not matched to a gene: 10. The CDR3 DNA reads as TGTGCCAGCAGCCCACAGACAGGGGGTTGGTCTGAAGCTTTCTTT. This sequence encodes CASSPQTGGWSEAFF.

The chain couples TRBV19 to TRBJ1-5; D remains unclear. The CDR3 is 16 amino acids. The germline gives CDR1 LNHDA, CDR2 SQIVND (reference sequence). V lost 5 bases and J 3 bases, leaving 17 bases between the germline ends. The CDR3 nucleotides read TGTGCCAGTAGTTTTCCTTCCCGGGTCTCCAATCAGCCCCAGCATTTT. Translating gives CASSFPSRVSNQPQHF.

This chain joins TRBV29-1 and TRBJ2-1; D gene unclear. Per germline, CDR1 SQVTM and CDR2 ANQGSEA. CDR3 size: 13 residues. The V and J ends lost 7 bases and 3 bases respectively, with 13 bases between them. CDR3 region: CSARPRSYNEQFF. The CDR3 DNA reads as TGCAGCGCACGTCCTCGCAGCTACAATGAGCAGTTCTTC.

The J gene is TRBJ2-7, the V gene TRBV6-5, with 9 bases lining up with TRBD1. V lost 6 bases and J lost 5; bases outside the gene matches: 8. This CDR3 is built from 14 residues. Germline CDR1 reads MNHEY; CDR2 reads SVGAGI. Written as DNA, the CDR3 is TGTGCCAGCAGCCTTGGACAGGGGAGACACGAGCAGTACTTC. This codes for CASSLGQGRHEQYF.

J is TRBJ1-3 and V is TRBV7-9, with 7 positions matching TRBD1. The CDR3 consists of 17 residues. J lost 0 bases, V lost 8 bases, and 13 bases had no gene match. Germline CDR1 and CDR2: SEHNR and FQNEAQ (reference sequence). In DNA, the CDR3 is TGTGCCAGCGGATCGACAGGGCTGGCCGTCTCTGGAAACACCATATATTTT. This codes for CASGSTGLAVSGNTIYF. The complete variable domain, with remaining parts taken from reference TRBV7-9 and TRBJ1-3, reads DTGVSQNPRHKITKRGQNVTFRCDPISEHNRLYWYRQTLGQGPEFLTYFQNEAQLEKSRLLSDRFSAERPKGSFSTLEIQRTEQGDSAMYLCASGSTGLAVSGNTIYFGEGSWLTVV.

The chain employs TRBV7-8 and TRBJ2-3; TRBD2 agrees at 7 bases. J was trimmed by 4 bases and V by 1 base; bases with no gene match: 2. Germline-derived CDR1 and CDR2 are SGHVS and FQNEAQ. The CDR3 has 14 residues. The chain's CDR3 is CASSLGGGADTQYF. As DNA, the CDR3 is TGTGCCAGCAGCTTAGGCGGGGGAGCAGATACGCAGTATTTT.

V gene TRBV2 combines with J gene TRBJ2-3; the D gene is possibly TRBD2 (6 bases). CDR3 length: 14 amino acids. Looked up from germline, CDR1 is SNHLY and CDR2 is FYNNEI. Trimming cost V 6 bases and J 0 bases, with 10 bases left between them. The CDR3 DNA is TGTGCCAGCAGATTGGGGAGGAGCACAGATACGCAGTATTTT. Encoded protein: CASRLGRSTDTQYF.

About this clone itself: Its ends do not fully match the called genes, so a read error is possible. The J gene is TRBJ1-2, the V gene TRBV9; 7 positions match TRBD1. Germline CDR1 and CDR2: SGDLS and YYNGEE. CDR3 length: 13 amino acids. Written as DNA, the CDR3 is TGTGCCAGCAGCGTAGAATCTTGGGACAGCCTTTACTTC. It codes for CASSVESWDSLYF. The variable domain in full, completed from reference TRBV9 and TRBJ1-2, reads DSGVTQTPKHLITATGQRVTLRCSPRSGDLSVYWYQQSLDQGLQFLIQYYNGEERAKGNILERFSAQQFPDLHSELNLSSLELGDSALYFCASSVESWDSLYFGSGTRLTVV.

Written as DNA, the CDR3 is TGTGCCAGCAGCTCCCCCGGGGGGGGCGCAGAGACCCAGTACTTC. Translation gives CASSSPGGGAETQYF. The chain couples TRBV7-6 to TRBJ2-5, with 8 bases fitting TRBD2. This CDR3 is built from 15 residues. Unmatched junction bases numbered 8, after V lost 4 bases and J lost 4 bases. CDR1 and CDR2 from the germline V gene are SGHVS and FNYEAQ.

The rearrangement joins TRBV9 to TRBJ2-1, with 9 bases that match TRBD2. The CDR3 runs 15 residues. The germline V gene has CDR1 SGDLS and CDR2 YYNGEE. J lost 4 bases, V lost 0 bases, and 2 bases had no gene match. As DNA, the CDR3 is TGTGCCAGCAGCGTAGAAGCGGGGGGTTACAATGAGCAGTTCTTC. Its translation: CASSVEAGGYNEQFF.

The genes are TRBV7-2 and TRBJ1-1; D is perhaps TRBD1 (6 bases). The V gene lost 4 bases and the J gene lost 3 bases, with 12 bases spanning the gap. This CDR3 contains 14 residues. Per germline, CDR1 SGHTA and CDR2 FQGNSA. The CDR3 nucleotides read TGTGCCAGCAGCTCCCACAGGGACGACACTGAAGCTTTCTTT. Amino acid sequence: CASSSHRDDTEAFF.

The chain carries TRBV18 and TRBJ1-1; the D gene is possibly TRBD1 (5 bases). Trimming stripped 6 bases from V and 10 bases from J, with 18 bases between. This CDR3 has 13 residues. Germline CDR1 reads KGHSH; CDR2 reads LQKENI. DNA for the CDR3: TGTGCCAGCTCGGACGGAACAGGAGATGGAGCTTTCTTT. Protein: CASSDGTGDGAFF.

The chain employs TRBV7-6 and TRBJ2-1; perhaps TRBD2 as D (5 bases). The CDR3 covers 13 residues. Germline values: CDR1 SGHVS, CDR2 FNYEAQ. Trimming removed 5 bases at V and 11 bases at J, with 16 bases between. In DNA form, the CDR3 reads TGTGCCAGCAGCCCTGACCCAGGACTTAAGCAGTTCTTC. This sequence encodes CASSPDPGLKQFF.

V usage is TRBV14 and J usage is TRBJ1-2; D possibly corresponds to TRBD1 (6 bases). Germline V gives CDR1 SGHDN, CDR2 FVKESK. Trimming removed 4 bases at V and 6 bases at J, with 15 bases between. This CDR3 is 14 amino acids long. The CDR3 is CASSRQGSINGYTF. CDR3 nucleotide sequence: TGTGCCAGCAGCCGCCAGGGGTCGATTAATGGCTACACCTTC.